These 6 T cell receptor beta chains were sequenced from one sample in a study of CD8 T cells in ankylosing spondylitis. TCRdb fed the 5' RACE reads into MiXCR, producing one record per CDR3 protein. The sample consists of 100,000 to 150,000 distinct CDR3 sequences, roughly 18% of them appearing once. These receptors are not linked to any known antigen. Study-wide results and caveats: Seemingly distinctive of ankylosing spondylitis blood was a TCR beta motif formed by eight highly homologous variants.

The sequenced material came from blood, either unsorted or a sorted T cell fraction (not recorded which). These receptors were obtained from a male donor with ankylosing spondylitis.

This CDR3 reads CASSHPDSQETQYF. The CDR3 DNA reads TGTGCCAGCAGCCATCCCGACAGCCAAGAGACCCAGTACTTC. The V call is TRBV3-1, the J call TRBJ2-5; tentative D call: TRBD1 (5 bases). Looked up from germline, CDR1 is LGHDT and CDR2 is YNNKEL (reference sequence). V lost 3 bases and J 1 base, leaving 9 bases between the germline ends. The CDR3 covers 14 residues.

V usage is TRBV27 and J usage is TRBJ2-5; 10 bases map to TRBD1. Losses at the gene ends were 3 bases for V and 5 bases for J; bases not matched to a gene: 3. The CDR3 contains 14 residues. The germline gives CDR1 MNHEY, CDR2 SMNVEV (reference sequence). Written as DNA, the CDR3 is TGTGCCAGCAGTTTGGGACAGGGGTTGGAGACCCAGTACTTC. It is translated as CASSLGQGLETQYF.

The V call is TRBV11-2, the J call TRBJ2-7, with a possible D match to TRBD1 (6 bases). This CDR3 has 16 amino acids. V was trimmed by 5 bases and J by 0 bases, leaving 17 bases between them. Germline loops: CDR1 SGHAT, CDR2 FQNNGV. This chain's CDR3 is CASSPSRTVSSYEQYF. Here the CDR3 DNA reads TGTGCCAGCAGCCCATCAAGGACAGTCAGCTCCTACGAGCAGTACTTC.

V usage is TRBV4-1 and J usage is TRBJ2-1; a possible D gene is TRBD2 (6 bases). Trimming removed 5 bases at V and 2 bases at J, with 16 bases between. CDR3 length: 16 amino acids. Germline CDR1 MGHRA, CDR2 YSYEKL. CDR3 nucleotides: TGCGCCAGCAGCTTAAACGGGGGAACCCCCTACAATGAGCAGTTCTTC. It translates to CASSLNGGTPYNEQFF.

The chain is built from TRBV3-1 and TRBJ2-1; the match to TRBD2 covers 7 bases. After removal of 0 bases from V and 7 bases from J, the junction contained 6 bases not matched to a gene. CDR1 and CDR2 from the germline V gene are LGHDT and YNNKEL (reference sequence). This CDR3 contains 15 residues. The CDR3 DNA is TGTGCCAGCAGCCAAGATGGCGGGAGCTTAAATGAGCAGTTCTTC. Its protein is CASSQDGGSLNEQFF.

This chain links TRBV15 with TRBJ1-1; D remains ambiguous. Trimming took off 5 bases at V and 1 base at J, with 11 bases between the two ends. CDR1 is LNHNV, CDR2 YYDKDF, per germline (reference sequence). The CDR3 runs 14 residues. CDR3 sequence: CATSARIPNTEAFF. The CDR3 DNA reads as TGTGCCACCAGCGCCAGAATACCGAACACTGAAGCTTTCTTT.